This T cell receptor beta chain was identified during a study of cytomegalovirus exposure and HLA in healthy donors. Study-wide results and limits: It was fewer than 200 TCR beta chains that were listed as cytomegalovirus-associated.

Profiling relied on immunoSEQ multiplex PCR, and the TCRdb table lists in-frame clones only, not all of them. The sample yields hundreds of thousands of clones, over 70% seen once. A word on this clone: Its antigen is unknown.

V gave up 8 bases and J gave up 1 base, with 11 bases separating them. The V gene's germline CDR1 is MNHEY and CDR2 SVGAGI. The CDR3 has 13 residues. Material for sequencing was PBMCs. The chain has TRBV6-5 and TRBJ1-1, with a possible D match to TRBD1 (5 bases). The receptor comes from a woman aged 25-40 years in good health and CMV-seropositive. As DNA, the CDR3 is TGTGCCAGCCAAAGGGGAGGGAACACTGAAGCTTTCTTT. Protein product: CASQRGGNTEAFF.